This T cell receptor (beta chain) was identified during a study of control samples from healthy donors and cancer patients. The method was immunoSEQ multiplex PCR; TCRdb's version includes in-frame clones alone and lacks a portion of them. Counted here are tens of thousands of clones, about nine tenths occurring once; the ten biggest clones make up approximately 15%. The CDR3 contains 22 residues. V was pared by 4 bases and J by 1 base, with 18 bases of the junction left unmatched. Germline V gene lookup returns CDR1 SGDLS and CDR2 YYNGEE. The sequencing input was blood. This chain joins TRBV9 and TRBJ2-1; TRBD2 matches 15 bases. This TCR was recovered from a woman in her seventies in good health. CDR3 loop: CASSPTLSGTSGRRGSYNEQFF. Written as DNA, the CDR3 is TGTGCCAGCAGCCCGACCCTATCCGGGACTAGCGGGAGGAGAGGGTCCTACAATGAGCAGTTCTTC.